This T cell receptor (beta chain) was captured by sequencing in a study of T cell repertoires in cytomegalovirus infection. Across the whole study: Public TCR beta signatures indicated both CMV infection and matching HLA type. Whole-study findings and limits: HLA-C-restricted CMV-specific TCR beta clonotypes prevailed in the ex vivo response. Public TCR beta family frequency separated CMV-and-HLA carriers, including in an independent cohort.

Germline V gene data show CDR1 as MDHEN and CDR2 as SYDVKM. Trimming removed 5 bases from V and 4 bases from J, with 5 bases in between. The CDR3 has 12 residues. As regards this clonotype: Its antigen remains unidentified.

In TCRdb, the reads were re-called with MiXCR into one record per CDR3 protein. The data show around 740,000 distinct CDR3 sequences, with roughly a third seen just once and 2.5% to 3.5% held by the top ten. The chain combines TRBV28 with TRBJ1-4; no definite D call. The sample comprised PBMCs. The sequence was obtained from a human donor in good health (CMV status not recorded). Some clones in this sample may be carry-over from other donors' samples. The CDR3 loop is CASSSLNEKLFF. As DNA, the CDR3 is TGTGCCAGCAGTAGTCTTAATGAAAAACTGTTTTTT.